The present entry profiles one T cell receptor beta chain with its context. Antigen specificity is unknown. These data belong to a study of blood T cells in healthy people across ages. Notes on the study in general: Age advanced and TCR beta diversity per million T cells fell, roughly linearly.

This CDR3 region has 15 residues. Trimming took off 0 bases at V and 3 bases at J, with 12 bases between the two ends. Germline V gives CDR1 SGDLS, CDR2 YYNGEE. It was with a sample-barcoded 5' primer and a J-beta primer mix that a second PCR of roughly 6 to 12 cycles was run. Tagging of each cDNA molecule was performed by a template-switch adaptor with 12 random nucleotides. TCRdb redid the calling of the 5' RACE reads with MiXCR, one entry per CDR3 protein. In the table there are about 1.4 million distinct CDR3 sequences, roughly 59% of which are singletons. Source material: blood. This rearrangement joins TRBV9 to TRBJ1-1; D is uncertain. This clonotype was obtained from a man aged 18 to 29 in good health. CDR3 loop: CASSVGRTGDTEAFF. The DNA of the CDR3 is TGTGCCAGCAGCGTAGGAAGGACGGGAGACACTGAAGCTTTCTTT.